This T cell receptor (beta chain) is from a study of blood T cell repertoires in COVID-19. This clone was seen a few times. The CDR3 is 13 residues long. Trimming cost V 3 bases and J 5 bases, with 10 bases left between them. Authors' analysis steps: For nucleated cells, counts were estimated from reference gene primer amplification. TCRdb keeps only in-frame clones here, not all; method: immunoSEQ multiplex PCR. The D gene and trimming were derived from the DNA, and the V and J assignments and clone size from that table. In the table there are 150,000 or so clones, almost 85% of which are singletons.

Sequences were obtained from peripheral blood. The sequence came from a human donor with acute or convalescent COVID-19. The donor label of this sample is uncertain. This sequence joins TRBV12-3 or TRBV12-4 and TRBJ1-2, with D tentatively TRBD1 (6 bases). The CDR3 here is CASSFTGIYGYTF. The CDR3 nucleotides read TGTGCCAGCAGTTTTACAGGGATTTATGGCTACACCTTC.